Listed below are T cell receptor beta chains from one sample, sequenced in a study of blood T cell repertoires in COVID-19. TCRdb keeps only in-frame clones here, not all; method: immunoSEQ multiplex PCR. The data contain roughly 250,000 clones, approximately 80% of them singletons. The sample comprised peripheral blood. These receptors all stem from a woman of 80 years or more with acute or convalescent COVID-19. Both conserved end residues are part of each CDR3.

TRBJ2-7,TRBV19,CASSRSPGAVYEQYF
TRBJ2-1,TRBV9,CASSGLGASAYNEQFF
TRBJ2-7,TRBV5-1,CASSRSGTGHYEQYF
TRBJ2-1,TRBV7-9,CASSFPGQGNNEQFF
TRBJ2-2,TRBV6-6,CASSPLKERVPYTGELFF
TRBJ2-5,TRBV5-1,CASRSGRDRQETQYF
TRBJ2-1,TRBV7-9,CASSPRTGADSYNEQFF
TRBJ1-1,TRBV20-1,CSASFGRGTEAFF
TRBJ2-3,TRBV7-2,CASSFPGTDTQYF
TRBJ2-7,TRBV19,CASSPRDILGHYEQYF
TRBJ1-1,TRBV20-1,CSASRDRATEAFF
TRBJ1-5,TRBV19,CASSIGQGRQPQHF
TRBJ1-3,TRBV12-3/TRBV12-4,CASSQNGNTIYF
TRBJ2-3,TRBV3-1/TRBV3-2,CASSQAGAGTQYF
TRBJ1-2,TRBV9,CASSAGTGGVYGYTF
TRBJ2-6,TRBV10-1,CASSESRQGASGANVLTF
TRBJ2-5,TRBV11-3,CASTKREGQQETQYF
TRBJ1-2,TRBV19,CASSIQGAGYTF
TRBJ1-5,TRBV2,CASSATGGTGQPQHF
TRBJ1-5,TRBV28,CASSKYISGGRGRSSNQPQHF
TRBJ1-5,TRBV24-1,CATSRDSRNQPQHF
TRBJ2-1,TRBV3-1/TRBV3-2,CASSEGQSGEQFF
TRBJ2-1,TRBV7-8,CASSPAPLLGGNEQFF
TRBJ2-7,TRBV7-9,CASSLPDRGLYEQYF
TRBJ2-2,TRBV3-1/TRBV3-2,CASSQTGNTGELFF
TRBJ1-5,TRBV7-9,CASSEDRVGNQPQHF
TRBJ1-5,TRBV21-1,CASSKRRGHYKRQPQHF
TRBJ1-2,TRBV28,CASSPRDRWGYTF
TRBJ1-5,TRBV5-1,CASSLEQGGQPQHF
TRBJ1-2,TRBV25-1,CASSGVGYTF
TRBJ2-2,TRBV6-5,CASRPPGQSTGELFF
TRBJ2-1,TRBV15,CATSRVDSGGYNEQFF
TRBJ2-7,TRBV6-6,CASNRGHPYEQYF
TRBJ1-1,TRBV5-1,CASSWGRGVINTEAFF
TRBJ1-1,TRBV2,CASSSPGQAYTEAFF
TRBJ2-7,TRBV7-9,CASSLTGTGSSYEQYF
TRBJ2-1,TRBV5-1,CASSRDGQNNEQFF